Given below is one TCR beta chain in context. The table lists this clone with a few counts. Its antigen target is currently unknown. Per-base quality was not reported, and no clone a single base away is much larger than it. Based on the germline V gene, the CDR1 and CDR2 sequences are SGHRS and YFSETQ. The V end gives up 0 bases and the J end 5 bases, leaving 9 bases in the junction not matched to a gene. The CDR3, cysteine through phenylalanine, is 16 amino acids long. Only the CDR3 region is kept as DNA, spanning 48 bases read in frame from base 1. TCRbeta CDR3 regions were amplified with the immunoSEQ bias-controlled multiplex PCR and sequenced at high throughput. The paper's processing steps were these. The immunoSEQ vendor pipeline collapsed and filtered the CDR3 sequences so that the abundance and frequency of each unique TCRbeta CDR3 could be quantified. Dominant CDR3 amino acid sequences were clustered with SARS-CoV-2-specific ImmuneCODE TCRbeta sequences by CD-HIT using a 90% global sequence identity threshold. Clones at frequencies from 0.1 to 1 were categorized as hyperexpanded, and clones at frequencies from 0.01 to 0.1 were categorized as large. MiXCR was used to confirm CDR3 amino acid sequences and V and J gene assignments of dominant clones. The R stringdist package was used to compute Levenshtein distances between the patient clonotypes and the ImmuneCODE hits. TCRdb re-hosts the immuneACCESS table, in-frame sequences only. Its copies lack some clones; in the studies checked, an unresolved V gene accounts for under half of them, and the cause for the rest is not known. V, J and clone size are those of that table, while D and trimming were read from the DNA. This sample gives more than 14,000 clones in total; roughly 74% of them show up just once. The biggest ten clones account for approximately 62% of the sample.

This sample was taken from a study of T cell repertoires in MIS-A myocarditis (dated 2022 in TCRdb). The QIAamp DNA FFPE kit was used to extract genomic DNA from formalin-fixed paraffin-embedded autopsy tissue. The sequencing input was left ventricle heart tissue obtained at autopsy. This specimen's cell subset or site label, per the study, means: cardiac tissue sample (left or right ventricle, interventricular septum, or pericardium). This receptor was obtained from a man aged 18 to 29 with fulminant myocarditis from multisystem inflammatory syndrome in adults (MIS-A) after COVID-19. The rearrangement joined TRBV5-1 to TRBJ2-7; 9 bases in the middle match TRBD2. The nucleotides read TGCGCCAGCAGCTTGGCCCTTAGCGGGAGTCGTGACGAGCAGTACTTC. It translates to CASSLALSGSRDEQYF.